These 28 T cell receptor beta chains share one sample of origin, sequenced in a study of cytomegalovirus exposure and HLA in healthy donors. Vbeta (60) and Jbeta (13) primers were used in the PCR. The repertoire was sequenced with immunoSEQ multiplex PCR; TCRdb's copy has only in-frame clones and lacks some. Of 150,000 to 200,000 clones in the sample, more than 75% were seen once. Source material: PBMCs. Every receptor here comes from a girl under 18 in good health and CMV-seropositive.

The V call is TRBV29-1, the J call TRBJ1-4, with a weak D call TRBD1 (5 bases). CDR1 SQVTM and CDR2 ANQGSEA come from the germline V gene. The length of the CDR3 is 13 residues. V was clipped by 4 bases and J by 8 bases, with 14 bases between them. CDR3 nucleotides: TGCAGCGTTGGGACGCCGCCAGGGGAAAAACTGTTTTTT. Its translation: CSVGTPPGEKLFF.

This chain uses TRBV28 with TRBJ2-1, with no clear D. CDR1 is MDHEN, CDR2 SYDVKM, per germline. Deletions cut 3 bases from V and 0 bases from J, with 6 bases between. The CDR3 loop spans 14 amino acids. The CDR3 sequence: CASSFLDSYNEQFF. CDR3 in DNA: TGTGCCAGCAGTTTTCTAGACTCCTACAATGAGCAGTTCTTC.

The rearrangement joins TRBV28 to TRBJ1-2, with D maybe TRBD1 (5 bases). This CDR3 has 13 residues. Per the germline V gene, CDR1 is MDHEN and CDR2 is SYDVKM. V lost 5 bases and J 2 bases, leaving 9 bases between the germline ends. Here the CDR3 reads CASSRDRNYGYTF. CDR3 bases: TGTGCCAGCAGTAGAGACAGAAACTATGGCTACACCTTC.

The chain links TRBV20-1 to TRBJ2-7; 8 bases are a match to TRBD1. This CDR3 is 11 amino acids long. CDR1 and CDR2 from the germline V gene are DFQATT and SNEGSKA (reference sequence). The CDR3, as DNA: TGCAGCGCTCACAGGGGGGACGAGCAGTACTTC. Protein: CSAHRGDEQYF.

The rearrangement uses TRBV30 and TRBJ2-7, with D maybe TRBD1 (5 bases). The V end was cut by 4 bases, the J end by 2 bases, with 9 bases between. CDR1 and CDR2 from the germline V gene are GTSNPN and SVGIG (reference sequence). The CDR3 has 12 residues. The CDR3 sequence is CAWTPGTYEQYF. The CDR3 nucleotides read TGTGCCTGGACGCCAGGGACCTACGAGCAGTACTTC. Filled out from reference TRBV30 and TRBJ2-7, the complete variable domain reads SQTIHQWPATLVQPVGSPLSLECTVEGTSNPNLYWYRQAAGRGLQLLFYSVGIGQISSEVPQNLSASRPQDRQFILSSKKLLLSDSGFYLCAWTPGTYEQYFGPGTRLTVT.

The chain uses TRBV7-6 and TRBJ2-1, with 7 bases that match TRBD1. CDR3 length: 15 amino acids. J gave up 3 bases and V 1 base, and 3 bases lay outside the gene matches. From germline, CDR1 is SGHVS and CDR2 FNYEAQ. The chain's CDR3 is CASSLEGTVYNEQFF. The DNA of the CDR3 is TGTGCCAGCAGCTTAGAAGGGACAGTCTACAATGAGCAGTTCTTC.

The CDR3 reads CASSIGRNNYGYTF. CDR3 nucleotide sequence: TGTGCCAGTAGTATTGGCAGGAATAACTATGGCTACACCTTC. The chain recombines TRBV19 with TRBJ1-2; no reliable D call. This CDR3 spans 14 amino acids. Trimming removed 3 bases from V and 1 base from J, with 9 bases in between. Looked up from germline, CDR1 is LNHDA and CDR2 is SQIVND (reference sequence).

This chain uses TRBV25-1 with TRBJ2-1; 7 bases match TRBD2. Unmatched junction bases numbered 8, after V lost 0 bases and J lost 3 bases. Looked up from germline, CDR1 is MGHDK and CDR2 is SYGVNS. There are 17 residues in the CDR3. CDR3 sequence reads: CASSEYKLANHYNEQFF. CDR3 bases: TGTGCCAGCAGTGAATATAAACTAGCGAACCACTACAATGAGCAGTTCTTC.

V is TRBV6-6 and J is TRBJ1-1; D is unresolved. Trimming left V 6 bases short and J 10 bases short, with 12 bases between. This CDR3 is 11 amino acids long. Per germline, CDR1 MNHNY and CDR2 SVGAGI (reference sequence). CDR3 in amino acids: CASRRWSRAFF. The CDR3, as DNA: TGTGCCAGCAGGAGATGGTCACGAGCTTTCTTT.

The rearrangement joins TRBV27 to TRBJ2-1; D possibly corresponds to TRBD2 (7 bases). Trimming shortened V by 0 bases and J by 9 bases, and 15 bases separated the two germline ends. The CDR3 totals 15 residues. Per germline, CDR1 MNHEY and CDR2 SMNVEV (reference sequence). The CDR3 reads CASSLSEGGQGEQFF. The CDR3 nucleotides are TGTGCCAGCAGTTTATCGGAGGGGGGGCAGGGTGAGCAGTTCTTC.

The genes are TRBV7-2 and TRBJ2-4; weak D call: TRBD1 (6 bases). V lost 4 bases and J 3 bases, leaving 19 bases between the germline ends. This CDR3 spans 17 amino acids. Germline lookup yields CDR1 SGHTA and CDR2 FQGNSA. The CDR3 nucleotides read TGTGCCAGCAGCTCACCCGGGTTGGGGGACAACAAAAACATTCAGTACTTC. It is translated as CASSSPGLGDNKNIQYF.

The chain couples TRBV28 to TRBJ2-7, with TRBD2 matching 7 bases. This CDR3 region has 16 residues. The V and J ends lost 2 bases and 2 bases, in that order; junction bases with no gene match: 9. Germline-derived CDR1 and CDR2 are MDHEN and SYDVKM. DNA of the CDR3: TGTGCCAGCAGTTTACGGCGGGGGAGTGGCGCCTACGAGCAGTACTTC. Its translation: CASSLRRGSGAYEQYF.

This chain uses TRBV6-6 with TRBJ1-6; 7 nucleotides line up with TRBD1. J gave up 4 bases and V 5 bases, and 2 bases lay outside the gene matches. CDR3 length: 14 amino acids. Germline lookup yields CDR1 MNHNY and CDR2 SVGAGI (reference sequence). The CDR3 spells CASSRQGYNSPLHF. CDR3 bases: TGTGCCAGCAGTCGACAGGGTTATAATTCACCCCTCCACTTT.

The V and J genes are TRBV27 and TRBJ1-1, with D maybe TRBD1 (5 bases). The CDR3 covers 15 residues. V gave up 1 base and J gave up 1 base, with 10 bases separating them. Germline V gene sequence: CDR1 MNHEY, CDR2 SMNVEV (reference sequence). Here the CDR3 DNA reads TGTGCCAGCAGTTTATGGGGGGACCCGAACACTGAAGCTTTCTTT. As protein: CASSLWGDPNTEAFF.

The chain carries TRBV2 and TRBJ1-1; 9 positions agree with TRBD1. This CDR3 is built from 17 residues. In germline, CDR1 is SNHLY, CDR2 FYNNEI. Germline trimming cut 4 bases from V and 3 bases from J; bases unmatched to any gene: 12. CDR3 in DNA: TGTGCCAGCAGTGGGGACAGGGCGCGCCTAAGGGACACTGAAGCTTTCTTT. Translation gives CASSGDRARLRDTEAFF.

The V gene is TRBV6-6, the J gene TRBJ2-1; TRBD1 agrees at 9 bases. CDR3 length: 15 amino acids. Germline-derived CDR1 and CDR2 are MNHNY and SVGAGI (reference sequence). J was trimmed by 2 bases and V by 6 bases; bases with no gene match: 5. CDR3 loop: CASRRTGVTYNEQFF. The CDR3 DNA is TGTGCCAGCAGACGGACAGGGGTCACCTACAATGAGCAGTTCTTC.

In the case of this clone: In the same sample, other DNA sequences code for this CDR3. This chain links TRBV6-1 with TRBJ2-1; 9 bases map to TRBD2. The germline V gene has CDR1 MNHNS and CDR2 SASEGT. The CDR3 totals 15 residues. The ends lost 0 bases at V and 8 bases at J; junction bases unmatched: 5. DNA of the CDR3: TGTGCCAGCAGTGAAGCTCCTAGCGGGATAGATGAGCAGTTCTTC. Translating gives CASSEAPSGIDEQFF.

The J gene is TRBJ1-1, the V gene TRBV7-8, with D maybe TRBD1 (5 bases). This CDR3 comprises 14 residues. Germline V gives CDR1 SGHVS, CDR2 FQNEAQ. V gave up 1 base and J gave up 4 bases, with 10 bases separating them. CDR3 sequence reads: CASSLGGRGTEAFF. The CDR3 region has the DNA TGTGCCAGCAGCTTAGGGGGAAGGGGCACTGAAGCTTTCTTT.

V and J are TRBV2 and TRBJ2-2, with D possibly being TRBD1 (6 bases). The CDR3 loop spans 16 amino acids. CDR1 is SNHLY and CDR2 is FYNNEI in the germline V gene. V lost 6 bases, J lost 0 bases, and 14 bases lay in between. CDR3 bases: TGTGCCAGCAGCTTCGACAGGCCAACGAACACCGGGGAGCTGTTTTTT. It encodes CASSFDRPTNTGELFF.

This chain uses TRBV6-6 with TRBJ1-4; 7 bases match TRBD1. Germline loops: CDR1 MNHNY, CDR2 SVGAGI (reference sequence). Trimming cost V 4 bases and J 3 bases; bases outside gene matches: 5. This CDR3 comprises 15 residues. The CDR3 region is CASSSTGAANEKLFF. The CDR3 DNA sequence: TGTGCCAGCAGTTCCACAGGGGCGGCTAATGAAAAACTGTTTTTT.

V is TRBV9 and J is TRBJ2-6; a possible D gene is TRBD2 (6 bases). Germline values: CDR1 SGDLS, CDR2 YYNGEE. The CDR3 length is 15 residues. Trimming took 0 bases from V and 2 from J, leaving 6 bases between them. CDR3 sequence (DNA): TGTGCCAGCAGCGTAGGGGGGGCTGGGGCCAACGTCCTGACTTTC. Translating gives CASSVGGAGANVLTF.

CDR3 region: CASSLTRGSTDTQYF. CDR3 in DNA: TGTGCCAGCAGCCTTACGCGGGGGTCCACAGATACGCAGTATTTT. The J gene is TRBJ2-3, the V gene TRBV27, with 7 bases matching TRBD2. V lost 6 bases, J lost 2 bases, and 8 bases stayed unmatched. Germline V lookup: CDR1 MNHEY, CDR2 SMNVEV (reference sequence). The CDR3 has 15 amino acids.

The rearrangement links TRBV5-6 to TRBJ1-2; TRBD1 might be the D (5 bases). The CDR3 covers 16 residues. CDR1 and CDR2 (germline): SGHDT, YYEEEE. The V end lost 3 bases, the J end lost 1 base, and 16 bases lay between the germline ends. Written as DNA, the CDR3 is TGTGCCAGCAGCTGGACCTTCGGGGGGGGTAACTATGGCTACACCTTC. Its translation: CASSWTFGGGNYGYTF.

The chain employs TRBV7-9 and TRBJ1-1; the D is unclear. Germline V lookup: CDR1 SEHNR, CDR2 FQNEAQ (reference sequence). V lost 5 bases to trimming and J lost 3 bases, with 10 bases between them. The length of the CDR3 is 13 residues. The CDR3 DNA is TGTGCCAGCAGCCCACTTCGCCACACTGAAGCTTTCTTT. This codes for CASSPLRHTEAFF.

The chain uses TRBV7-3 and TRBJ1-3; D is ambiguous. Germline CDR1 and CDR2: SGHTA and FQGTGA. This CDR3 spans 14 amino acids. Trimming stripped 4 bases from V and 11 bases from J, with 18 bases between. The CDR3 protein is CASSSEGALTPIYF. CDR3 coding DNA: TGTGCCAGCAGCTCGGAGGGTGCATTAACTCCCATATATTTT.

The chain combines TRBV29-1 with TRBJ2-2, with D tentatively TRBD2 (5 bases). Germline V gene lookup returns CDR1 SQVTM and CDR2 ANQGSEA. There are 13 residues in the CDR3. Trimming stripped 4 bases from V and 5 bases from J, with 11 bases between. CDR3 DNA: TGCAGCGTTGCGACTACGGGGACCGGGGAGCTGTTTTTT. Translated, it gives CSVATTGTGELFF.

The chain joins TRBV7-2 to TRBJ1-2; D unresolved. Germline CDR1 is SGHTA and CDR2 is FQGNSA. V dropped 6 bases and J dropped 5 bases, with 13 bases sitting between them. The CDR3 has 13 residues. The CDR3 reads CASRQEGSYGYTF. The CDR3 nucleotides read TGTGCCAGCAGACAAGAGGGAAGTTATGGCTACACCTTC. Based on the CDR3 plus reference TRBV7-2 and TRBJ1-2, the full variable domain is GAGVSQSPSNKVTEKGKDVELRCDPISGHTALYWYRQSLGQGLEFLIYFQGNSAPDKSGLPSDRFSAERTGGSVSTLTIQRTQQEDSAVYLCASRQEGSYGYTFGSGTRLTVV.

V usage is TRBV27 and J usage is TRBJ2-6; no definite D call. The CDR3 runs to 13 residues. Between the trimmed V and J ends, which lost 6 bases and 0 bases, there was a span of 3 bases. Germline V gene lookup returns CDR1 MNHEY and CDR2 SMNVEV (reference sequence). CDR3 in amino acids: CASRSSGANVLTF. CDR3 bases: TGTGCCAGCAGGAGCTCTGGGGCCAACGTCCTGACTTTC.